This TCR beta chain was captured by sequencing in a study of T cell responses to AZD1222 COVID-19 vaccine (TCRdb year 2021). For the wider study: TCR sequencing was performed for 230 to 250 trial participants, of whom approximately 200 were given two doses of AZD1222 and roughly 25 were given two doses of MenACWY control vaccine. Trial participants were enrolled by age into subgroups of 18-55, 56-69 and 70-plus years, and roughly 150, 30 and 60 TCR-sequenced participants, respectively, were included in these subgroups. What the authors observed across the whole study: Nearly half of unique spike-specific TCRs reportedly recognized epitopes outside regions mutated in the B.1.351 and B.1.1.7 variants. In the small 56-69-year group, the increase in depth fell short of significance, most likely because of low power. Because no day 14 peak-response samples were available, repertoires were characterized only after the peak T cell response. Participants were mostly white British, with more females than males. The authors suggested clonal diversity may have been underestimated. After two AZD1222 doses, both the breadth and the depth of spike-specific TCRs were significantly higher than at day 0 and than in MenACWY recipients. Conclusions about previously exposed vaccinees are limited, since just 5 to 7 AZD1222 recipients were seropositive for SARS-CoV-2 at baseline. CD4 TCRs associated with the vaccine covered the entire spike protein, and the dominant responses were in regions 160-218 and 743-854.

According to the germline V gene, CDR1 reads SGDLS and CDR2 reads YYNGEE. From cysteine to phenylalanine, the CDR3 is 16 amino acids long. Solely the CDR3 DNA is kept, with 48 bases framed from the first base. At the junction V is shortened by 3 bases and J by 5 bases; bases outside the gene matches: 10. This sample's time point label indicates: about 28 days (+/-7) after the second vaccine dose. AZD1222 recipients with second doses at about 4 weeks or about 12 weeks were pooled, because spike-specific TCR depth and breadth did not differ between schedules. The vaccinee samples were drawn from two UK trials, COV001 and COV002, one of which was a single-blind randomized controlled phase 2/3 trial testing AZD1222 (ChAdOx1 nCoV-19) in healthy adults. For TCRbeta chain sequencing, PBMC samples were collected from trial participants at day 0 and at day 28 after the second dose. The CDR3 regions of human TCRbeta chains were analyzed by immunosequencing. In the original analysis: TCRs in the repertoires were compared against a reference library of SARS-CoV-2-specific TCRs that had been generated with the MIRA antigen-specificity platform. Breadth meant the fraction of unique TCRs that were SARS-CoV-2-associated, whereas depth meant the fraction of total T cells that were SARS-CoV-2-associated. Each spike-specific TCR was assigned to its reactive spike region and to a CD4 or CD8 class using the MIRA data. Log10-transformed breadth and depth values were compared by one-way ANOVA with Sidak's multiple comparisons tests. Entries here come from immuneACCESS through TCRdb and include only in-frame sequences with V and J called. Some clones fail to appear in such tables; in the studies checked, an unresolved V gene covers under half of the shortfall, and the cause of the remainder is unknown. D and trimming were read from the DNA, whereas the V and J calls and clone size are those reported in that table. The sample table contains roughly 70,000 clones; only one count was recorded for 83% of them. The leading ten clones occupy about 6.1% of the sample.

Notes on this clone: The specificity of this receptor is unknown. Within one base of it there is no much larger clone, and no base qualities were kept.

Sequenced here: peripheral blood, sampled 28 days after the second AZD1222 dose. This TCR was recovered from an adult who received the AZD1222 COVID-19 vaccine. The sequence joins TRBV9 to TRBJ1-4; 7 central nucleotides agree with TRBD1. The DNA sequence follows: TGTGCCAGCAGCGCGGACCCCAGGGGGGTGAATGAAAAACTGTTTTTT. Its product reads: CASSADPRGVNEKLFF.